This TCR beta chain originates from a study of T-cell reconstitution after alpha-beta-depleted transplantation in children. The sample holds many counts of this clonotype. Unique molecular identifiers were incorporated during preparation of the TCRbeta library. TCRdb itself ran the PCR reads through MiXCR, one entry per CDR3 protein. The data contain about 72,000 distinct CDR3 sequences, approximately 7.4% of them seen just once; the ten biggest clones take up around 2.5%. With V trimmed by 5 bases and J by 2 bases, 6 bases remained unmatched. There are 14 residues in the CDR3. The germline CDR1 and CDR2 sequences are SGHTA and FQGNSA.

The J gene is TRBJ2-7, the V gene TRBV7-2; TRBD1 aligns across 7 bases. This TCR was recovered from a human donor who donated a stem cell graft to a child with acute lymphoblastic leukemia. The sequencing here drew on PBMCs from the stem cell graft donor, taken from the stem cell graft. CDR3 region: CASSPYRGTYEQYF. In DNA form, the CDR3 reads TGTGCCAGCAGCCCGTACAGGGGTACCTACGAGCAGTACTTC.